The 31 T cell receptor beta chains in this list originate from one sample, sequenced in a study of blood T cell repertoires in COVID-19. Assay used: immunoSEQ multiplex PCR; TCRdb lists only in-frame clones, some missing. Of approximately 440,000 clones listed, around 90% are singletons. The sample taken for sequencing was PBMCs or T cells enriched from blood (not recorded which). The receptors stem from a man aged 18 to 29 who had recovered from COVID-19.

The V and J genes are TRBV27 and TRBJ1-6; D is uncertain. The CDR3 is 14 amino acids. The V gene's germline CDR1 is MNHEY and CDR2 SMNVEV (reference sequence). V lost 4 bases to trimming and J lost 10 bases, with 14 bases between them. CDR3 region: CASSSMEGRSPLHF. The DNA of the CDR3 is TGTGCCAGCAGTTCGATGGAGGGCCGGTCACCCCTCCACTTT.

This clone was detected once. V and J are TRBV5-1 and TRBJ1-1; the match to TRBD1 covers 7 bases. The CDR3 is 16 amino acids. After removal of 1 base from V and 0 bases from J, the junction contained 6 bases not matched to a gene. CDR1 and CDR2 from the germline V gene are SGHRS and YFSETQ. In nucleotides, the CDR3 is TGCGCCAGCAGCTTGTCGGGACAGTCTCTGAACACTGAAGCTTTCTTT. Protein product: CASSLSGQSLNTEAFF.

CDR3 loop: CASSPTGPRNYGYTF. In DNA form, the CDR3 reads TGTGCCAGCAGCCCGACAGGGCCCCGTAACTATGGCTACACCTTC. This rearrangement joins TRBV27 to TRBJ1-2, with 7 bases matching TRBD1. CDR1 is MNHEY, CDR2 SMNVEV, per germline (reference sequence). J lost 1 base, V lost 6 bases, and 8 bases had no gene match. The CDR3 sequence is 15 residues long.

CDR3 bases: TGCAGCGGACGAGCAGGGCGGAACACTGAAGCTTTCTTT. Protein: CSGRAGRNTEAFF. This rearrangement joins TRBV29-1 to TRBJ1-1; D is perhaps TRBD1 (5 bases). Germline values: CDR1 SQVTM, CDR2 ANQGSEA. The CDR3 is 13 residues long. Trimming pared 7 bases from V and 1 base from J, leaving 13 bases between. Combining the CDR3 with reference TRBV29-1 and TRBJ1-1 gives the whole variable domain SAVISQKPSRDICQRGTSLTIQCQVDSQVTMMFWYRQQPGQSLTLIATANQGSEATYESGFVIDKFPISRPNLTFSTLTVSNMSPEDSSIYLCSGRAGRNTEAFFGQGTRLTVV.

The chain recombines TRBV9 with TRBJ2-3; D is perhaps TRBD2 (5 bases). Per the germline V gene, CDR1 is SGDLS and CDR2 is YYNGEE. V was clipped by 1 base and J by 0 bases, with 9 bases between them. This CDR3 has 15 amino acids. The CDR3 coding sequence is TGTGCCAGCAGCGTATACGGACTTAGCACAGATACGCAGTATTTT. This sequence encodes CASSVYGLSTDTQYF. The full variable domain, rest sourced from reference TRBV9 and TRBJ2-3, is DSGVTQTPKHLITATGQRVTLRCSPRSGDLSVYWYQQSLDQGLQFLIQYYNGEERAKGNILERFSAQQFPDLHSELNLSSLELGDSALYFCASSVYGLSTDTQYFGPGTRLTVL.

This clone showed up just once. V and J are TRBV11-2 and TRBJ2-7; D might be TRBD2 (6 bases). The CDR3 runs 13 residues. Trimming took off 5 bases at V and 3 bases at J, with 11 bases between the two ends. CDR1 SGHAT and CDR2 FQNNGV come from the germline V gene. CDR3 sequence: CASSRDLDYEQYF. As DNA, the CDR3 is TGTGCCAGCAGCCGGGACTTAGACTACGAGCAGTACTTC.

The chain is built from TRBV5-4 and TRBJ2-3, with 9 positions matching TRBD2. This CDR3 contains 17 residues. From germline, CDR1 is SGHNT and CDR2 YYREEE (reference sequence). With V trimmed by 0 bases and J by 5 bases, 10 bases remained unmatched. CDR3 protein: CASSLGVAGGPRDTQYF. CDR3 sequence (DNA): TGTGCCAGCAGCTTGGGCGTTGCGGGAGGGCCAAGAGATACGCAGTATTTT.

The V call is TRBV20-1, the J call TRBJ2-2; D is uncertain. V lost 5 bases to trimming and J lost 3 bases, with 4 bases between them. CDR1 is DFQATT, CDR2 SNEGSKA, per germline (reference sequence). The CDR3 totals 11 residues. The CDR3 loop is CSALYTGELFF. The CDR3 DNA reads as TGCAGTGCTCTCTACACCGGGGAGCTGTTTTTT.

V gene TRBV13 combines with J gene TRBJ2-1; 9 nucleotides match TRBD1. The CDR3 covers 16 residues. Germline V gene sequence: CDR1 PRHDT, CDR2 FYEKMQ (reference sequence). The ends lost 3 bases at V and 3 bases at J; junction bases unmatched: 6. The DNA of the CDR3 is TGTGCCAGCAGCTTGTCGACAGGGGGACTCTACAATGAGCAGTTCTTC. Its translation is CASSLSTGGLYNEQFF.

This clone came up once. This chain uses TRBV7-9 with TRBJ2-1; TRBD2 matches 9 bases. The CDR3 has 16 residues. Trimming took 0 bases from V and 6 from J; bases not matched to a gene: 6. Germline lookup yields CDR1 SEHNR and CDR2 FQNEAQ (reference sequence). CDR3 coding DNA: TGTGCCAGCAGCTTAGCCGGCGGGGGGGCTTTCAATGAGCAGTTCTTC. It translates to CASSLAGGGAFNEQFF.

The chain is built from TRBV28 and TRBJ1-2; 10 nucleotides match TRBD1. V gave up 3 bases and J gave up 2 bases; unmatched junction bases: 12. Per the germline V gene, CDR1 is MDHEN and CDR2 is SYDVKM. The CDR3 consists of 18 residues. Written as DNA, the CDR3 is TGTGCCAGCAGTTTTCTGTCGGGACAGGGGCTCCGGAACTATGGCTACACCTTC. Encoded protein: CASSFLSGQGLRNYGYTF.

This clone was observed a single time. This sequence joins TRBV6-5 and TRBJ1-3; D unclear. Trimming took 5 bases from V and 0 from J, leaving 11 bases between them. CDR3 length: 15 residues. The germline V gene has CDR1 MNHEY and CDR2 SVGAGI. CDR3 amino acids: CASSKTQNSGNTIYF. The CDR3 DNA reads as TGTGCCAGCAGTAAAACACAAAACTCTGGAAACACCATATATTTT.

The V and J genes are TRBV10-3 and TRBJ1-6, with D possibly matching TRBD1 (6 bases). Trimming left V 10 bases short and J 7 bases short, with 17 bases between. Germline V gene lookup returns CDR1 ENHRY and CDR2 SYGVKD. The CDR3 is 14 residues long. Here the CDR3 DNA reads TGTGCCACGACGCGCGAACAGGGAAATTCACCCCTCCACTTT. This gives the protein CATTREQGNSPLHF.

The chain uses TRBV7-8 and TRBJ1-2; 11 bases agree with TRBD1. Germline loops: CDR1 SGHVS, CDR2 FQNEAQ. The V segment lost 4 bases and the J segment 4 bases; nucleotides outside the gene matches: 8. The CDR3 consists of 16 residues. The CDR3 protein is CASSSRWTGGIYGYTF. CDR3 in DNA: TGTGCCAGCAGCTCGCGCTGGACAGGGGGCATCTATGGCTACACCTTC.

This chain joins TRBV12-5 and TRBJ1-1, with D tentatively TRBD1 (5 bases). The CDR3 has 15 residues. Germline V lookup: CDR1 LGHNT, CDR2 FRNRAP. The ends were cut back, 1 base at V and 0 bases at J, with 9 bases in the middle. The CDR3 sequence is CASGLEKGLNTEAFF. The CDR3 region has the DNA TGTGCTAGTGGTTTGGAGAAGGGGCTGAACACTGAAGCTTTCTTT.

J is TRBJ1-6 and V is TRBV5-1; perhaps TRBD1 as D (5 bases). V lost 0 bases and J lost 7, with 17 bases in between. CDR1 and CDR2 (germline): SGHRS, YFSETQ. The length of the CDR3 is 17 residues. The CDR3 nucleotides read TGCGCCAGCAGCTTGGAAGCCCCAGGGCGTAAAAATTCACCCCTCCACTTT. Amino acid sequence: CASSLEAPGRKNSPLHF.

This chain connects TRBV6-6 to TRBJ2-3; D possibly corresponds to TRBD1 (6 bases). Germline CDR1 MNHNY, CDR2 SVGAGI (reference sequence). The V and J ends lost 5 bases and 0 bases respectively, with 15 bases between them. CDR3 size: 16 residues. This CDR3 is CASSGGRGISTDTQYF. The CDR3 nucleotides read TGTGCCAGCAGTGGGGGTAGGGGGATAAGCACAGATACGCAGTATTTT.

The chain carries TRBV19 and TRBJ2-1; 14 bases match TRBD2. The CDR3 sequence is 17 residues long. The V gene end was trimmed by 6 bases and the J gene end by 4 bases; junction bases not matched to a gene: 8. Germline V lookup: CDR1 LNHDA, CDR2 SQIVND (reference sequence). CDR3 nucleotides: TGTGCCAGTAGCCGACATCGACTAGCGGGAGGGTACAATGAGCAGTTCTTC. Translated: CASSRHRLAGGYNEQFF.

This rearrangement joins TRBV11-2 to TRBJ2-1; D perhaps matches TRBD1 (6 bases). The germline CDR1 and CDR2 sequences are SGHAT and FQNNGV. V lost 4 bases, J lost 1 base, and 20 bases lay in between. The CDR3 has 18 residues. The chain's CDR3 is CASSSRGRDTKSYNEQFF. In DNA form, the CDR3 reads TGTGCCAGCAGCTCACGCGGCCGGGACACCAAATCCTACAATGAGCAGTTCTTC.

CDR3 sequence: CASSQSLTGVVIGTEAFF. The CDR3 bases are TGTGCCAGCAGCCAATCCCTGACAGGGGTTGTAATTGGCACTGAAGCTTTCTTT. The chain carries TRBV11-2 and TRBJ1-1; 8 positions agree with TRBD1. This CDR3 region has 18 residues. Germline CDR1 reads SGHAT; CDR2 reads FQNNGV. J lost 4 bases, V lost 5 bases, and 18 bases had no gene match.

The chain joins TRBV3-1 (or the pseudogene TRBV3-2) to TRBJ2-1; possible D gene TRBD1, 6 bases. CDR1 is LGHDT, CDR2 YNNKEL, per germline (reference sequence). V gave up 0 bases and J gave up 15 bases, with 12 bases separating them. The CDR3 contains 12 residues. CDR3 region: CASSQDKQGLFF. The CDR3 DNA reads TGTGCCAGCAGCCAAGATAAACAGGGTCTGTTCTTC.

The chain joins TRBV7-2 to TRBJ1-1; D not resolved. The V and J ends lost 4 bases and 0 bases respectively, with 9 bases between them. Per the germline V gene, CDR1 is SGHTA and CDR2 is FQGNSA. The CDR3 length is 14 residues. CDR3 amino acids: CASSYNTVNTEAFF. The CDR3 DNA reads as TGTGCCAGCAGCTACAACACAGTGAACACTGAAGCTTTCTTT.

The chain recombines TRBV18 with TRBJ1-1; 9 positions agree with TRBD1. The germline V gene has CDR1 KGHSH and CDR2 LQKENI. V was clipped by 5 bases and J by 0 bases; unmatched bases: 7. This CDR3 comprises 16 residues. As DNA, the CDR3 is TGTGCCAGCTCATCAGCCGGGACAGGGATGAACACTGAAGCTTTCTTT. This sequence encodes CASSSAGTGMNTEAFF.

The CDR3 here is CASGPAGGLSNEQFF. For the CDR3, the DNA is TGTGCTAGTGGTCCAGCGGGGGGGCTGAGCAATGAGCAGTTCTTC. The chain joins TRBV12-5 to TRBJ2-1, with 10 bases that match TRBD2. The length of the CDR3 is 15 residues. From germline, CDR1 is LGHNT and CDR2 FRNRAP. The V gene end was trimmed by 5 bases and the J gene end by 6 bases; junction bases not matched to a gene: 7.

This clone was recorded once. The chain is built from TRBV7-2 and TRBJ1-1; D unresolved. Trimming removed 5 bases from V and 1 base from J, with 2 bases in between. Germline values: CDR1 SGHTA, CDR2 FQGNSA. The CDR3 has 11 residues. CDR3 loop: CASSQNTEAFF. For the CDR3, the DNA is TGTGCCAGCAGCCAGAACACTGAAGCTTTCTTT.

Only a few counts were recorded for this clone. V is TRBV7-2 and J is TRBJ2-7; D not resolved. The CDR3 is 16 residues long. Germline assignment: CDR1 SGHTA and CDR2 FQGNSA. The ends were cut back, 1 base at V and 0 bases at J, with 13 bases in the middle. The CDR3 spells CASSLGFSLSSYEQYF. For the CDR3, the DNA is TGTGCCAGCAGCTTAGGATTCTCCCTAAGCTCCTACGAGCAGTACTTC.

This chain uses TRBV15 with TRBJ2-1, with 11 bases matching TRBD1. Germline CDR1 and CDR2: LNHNV and YYDKDF (reference sequence). Trimming took 6 bases from V and 8 from J; bases not matched to a gene: 9. The CDR3 is 15 amino acids. CDR3 sequence (DNA): TGTGCCACCAGTCCCCCGGGACAGGGGGTCCATGAGCAGTTCTTC. Protein product: CATSPPGQGVHEQFF.

The V gene is TRBV28, the J gene TRBJ1-2; 8 bases map to TRBD1. Germline CDR1 MDHEN, CDR2 SYDVKM. Germline trimming cut 3 bases from V and 3 bases from J; bases unmatched to any gene: 6. The CDR3 contains 15 residues. The chain's CDR3 is CASSLGRRGHYGYTF. The CDR3 DNA follows: TGTGCCAGCAGTTTGGGGCGCAGGGGGCACTATGGCTACACCTTC.

This rearrangement joins TRBV5-1 to TRBJ2-1; 9 nucleotides agree with TRBD2. Germline V gives CDR1 SGHRS, CDR2 YFSETQ. V lost 1 base, J lost 0 bases, and 8 bases stayed unmatched. This CDR3 has 18 amino acids. CDR3 bases: TGCGCCAGCAGCTTGTCGGCTAGCGGGGTGAGCTCCTACAATGAGCAGTTCTTC. It is translated as CASSLSASGVSSYNEQFF.

The rearrangement uses TRBV19 and TRBJ1-2, with unresolved D. CDR1 is LNHDA and CDR2 is SQIVND in the germline V gene (reference sequence). The CDR3 has 14 residues. V lost 5 bases, J lost 5 bases, and 15 bases lay in between. The DNA of the CDR3 is TGTGCCAGTAGTGTTGACGGGATTCGATATGGCTACACCTTC. It is translated as CASSVDGIRYGYTF.

The chain couples TRBV9 to TRBJ1-6, with 7 bases that match TRBD1. J gave up 6 bases and V 4 bases, and 4 bases lay outside the gene matches. There are 14 residues in the CDR3. Per the germline V gene, CDR1 is SGDLS and CDR2 is YYNGEE. CDR3 amino acids: CASSLWDSNSPLHF. The CDR3 DNA is TGTGCCAGCAGCCTATGGGACAGTAATTCACCCCTCCACTTT.